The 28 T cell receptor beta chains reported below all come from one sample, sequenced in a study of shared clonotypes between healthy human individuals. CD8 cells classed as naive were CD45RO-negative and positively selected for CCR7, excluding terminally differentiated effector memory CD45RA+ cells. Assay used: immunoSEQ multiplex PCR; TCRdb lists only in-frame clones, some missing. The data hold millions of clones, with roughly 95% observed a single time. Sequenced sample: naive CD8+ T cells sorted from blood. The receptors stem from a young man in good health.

The CDR3 region is CASSQESGGYDLQETQYF. The CDR3 DNA follows: TGCGCCAGCAGCCAAGAGTCAGGGGGCTATGACCTGCAAGAGACCCAGTACTTC. The genes are TRBV4-3 and TRBJ2-5; TRBD1 matches 8 bases. The CDR3 sequence is 18 residues long. Trimming at V came to 0 bases and at J to 2 bases, leaving 11 bases not matched to a gene. Looked up from germline, CDR1 is LGHNA and CDR2 is YSLEER.

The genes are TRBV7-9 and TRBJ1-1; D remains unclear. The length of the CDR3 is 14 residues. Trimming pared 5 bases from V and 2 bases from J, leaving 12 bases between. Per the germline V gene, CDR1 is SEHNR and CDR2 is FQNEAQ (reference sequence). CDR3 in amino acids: CASSPPGVNTEAFF. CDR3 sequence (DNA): TGTGCCAGCAGCCCCCCCGGAGTAAACACTGAAGCTTTCTTT.

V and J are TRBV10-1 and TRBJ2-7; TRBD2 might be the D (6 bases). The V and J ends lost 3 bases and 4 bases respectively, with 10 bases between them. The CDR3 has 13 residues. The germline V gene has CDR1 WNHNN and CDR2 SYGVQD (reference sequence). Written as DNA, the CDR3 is TGCGCCAGCAGTGATGGGACTCCGTACGAGCAGTACTTC. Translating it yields CASSDGTPYEQYF.

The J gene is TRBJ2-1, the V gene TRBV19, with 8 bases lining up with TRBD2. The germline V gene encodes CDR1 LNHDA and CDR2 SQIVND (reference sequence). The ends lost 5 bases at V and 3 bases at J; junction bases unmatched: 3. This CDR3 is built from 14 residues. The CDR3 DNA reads TGTGCCAGTAGTCGGAGCGGGAGCTACAATGAGCAGTTCTTC. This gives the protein CASSRSGSYNEQFF.

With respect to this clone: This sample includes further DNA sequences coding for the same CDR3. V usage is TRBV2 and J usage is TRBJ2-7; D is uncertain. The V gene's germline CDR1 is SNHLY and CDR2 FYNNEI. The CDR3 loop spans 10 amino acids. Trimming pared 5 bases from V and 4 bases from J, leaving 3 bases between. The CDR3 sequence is CASSLYEQYF. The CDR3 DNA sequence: TGTGCCAGCAGTCTGTACGAGCAGTACTTC. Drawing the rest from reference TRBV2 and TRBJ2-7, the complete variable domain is EPEVTQTPSHQVTQMGQEVILRCVPISNHLYFYWYRQILGQKVEFLVSFYNNEISEKSEIFDDQFSVERPDGSNFTLKIRSTKLEDSAMYFCASSLYEQYFGPGTRLTVT.

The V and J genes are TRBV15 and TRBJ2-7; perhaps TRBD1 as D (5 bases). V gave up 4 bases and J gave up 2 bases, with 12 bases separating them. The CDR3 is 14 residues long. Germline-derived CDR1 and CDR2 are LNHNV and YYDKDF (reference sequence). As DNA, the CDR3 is TGTGCCACCAGCATTTCGACAGACGCCTACGAGCAGTACTTC. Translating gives CATSISTDAYEQYF.

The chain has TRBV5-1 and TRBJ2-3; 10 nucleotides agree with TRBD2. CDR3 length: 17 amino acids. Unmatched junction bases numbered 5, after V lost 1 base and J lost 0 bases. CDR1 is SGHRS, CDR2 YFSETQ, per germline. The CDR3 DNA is TGCGCCAGCAGCTTGAATGGACTAGCGGTTAGCACAGATACGCAGTATTTT. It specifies CASSLNGLAVSTDTQYF.

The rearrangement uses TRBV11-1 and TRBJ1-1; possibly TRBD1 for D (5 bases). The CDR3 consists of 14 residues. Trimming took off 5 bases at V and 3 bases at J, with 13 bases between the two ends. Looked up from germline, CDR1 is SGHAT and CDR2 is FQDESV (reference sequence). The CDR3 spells CASSLGTGHTEAFF. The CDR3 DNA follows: TGTGCCAGCAGCCTGGGCACAGGCCACACTGAAGCTTTCTTT.

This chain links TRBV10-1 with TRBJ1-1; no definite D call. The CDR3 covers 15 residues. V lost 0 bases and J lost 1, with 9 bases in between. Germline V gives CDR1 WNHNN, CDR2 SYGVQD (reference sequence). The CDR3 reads CASSESRTRNTEAFF. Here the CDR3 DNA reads TGCGCCAGCAGTGAGTCAAGGACCAGGAACACTGAAGCTTTCTTT.

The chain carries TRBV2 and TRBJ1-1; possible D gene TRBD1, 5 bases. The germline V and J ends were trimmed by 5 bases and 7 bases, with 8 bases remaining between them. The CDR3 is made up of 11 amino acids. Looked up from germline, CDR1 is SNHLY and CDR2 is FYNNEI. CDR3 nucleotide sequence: TGTGCCAGCAGTCAGGGAGTTGAAGCTTTCTTT. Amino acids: CASSQGVEAFF.

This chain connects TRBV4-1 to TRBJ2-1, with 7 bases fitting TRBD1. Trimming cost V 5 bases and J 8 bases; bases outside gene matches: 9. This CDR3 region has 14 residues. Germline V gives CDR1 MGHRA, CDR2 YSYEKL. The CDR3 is CASSFRGKGHEQFF. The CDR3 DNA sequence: TGCGCCAGCAGCTTCAGGGGGAAAGGCCATGAGCAGTTCTTC.

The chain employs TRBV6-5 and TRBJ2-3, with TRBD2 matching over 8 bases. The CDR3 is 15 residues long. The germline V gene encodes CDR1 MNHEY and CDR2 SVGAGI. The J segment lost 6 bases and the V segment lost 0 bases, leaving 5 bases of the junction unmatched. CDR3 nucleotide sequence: TGTGCCAGCAGTTACTCGTCGGGAGGGATGGATACGCAGTATTTT. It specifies CASSYSSGGMDTQYF.

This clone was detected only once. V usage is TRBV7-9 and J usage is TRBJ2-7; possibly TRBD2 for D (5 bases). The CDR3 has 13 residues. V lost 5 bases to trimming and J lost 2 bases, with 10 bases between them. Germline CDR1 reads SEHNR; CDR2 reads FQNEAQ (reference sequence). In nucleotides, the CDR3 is TGTGCCAGCAGCCTGGACTGGGCCTACGAGCAGTACTTC. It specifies CASSLDWAYEQYF. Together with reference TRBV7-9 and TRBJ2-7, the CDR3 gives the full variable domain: DTGVSQNPRHKITKRGQNVTFRCDPISEHNRLYWYRQTLGQGPEFLTYFQNEAQLEKSRLLSDRFSAERPKGSFSTLEIQRTEQGDSAMYLCASSLDWAYEQYFGPGTRLTVT.

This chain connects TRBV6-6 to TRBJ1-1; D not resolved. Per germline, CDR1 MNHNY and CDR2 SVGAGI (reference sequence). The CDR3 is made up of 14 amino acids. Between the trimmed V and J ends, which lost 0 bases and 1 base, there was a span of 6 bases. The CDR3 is CASSYSNGNTEAFF. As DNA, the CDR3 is TGTGCCAGCAGTTACTCGAACGGGAACACTGAAGCTTTCTTT.

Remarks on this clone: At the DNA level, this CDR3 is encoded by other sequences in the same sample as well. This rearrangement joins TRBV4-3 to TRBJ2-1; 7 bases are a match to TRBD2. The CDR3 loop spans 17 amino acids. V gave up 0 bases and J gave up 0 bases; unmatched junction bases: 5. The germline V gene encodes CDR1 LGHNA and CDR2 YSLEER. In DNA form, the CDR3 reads TGCGCCAGCAGCCAAGAACCTAGCGGAAGCTCCTACAATGAGCAGTTCTTC. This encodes CASSQEPSGSSYNEQFF.

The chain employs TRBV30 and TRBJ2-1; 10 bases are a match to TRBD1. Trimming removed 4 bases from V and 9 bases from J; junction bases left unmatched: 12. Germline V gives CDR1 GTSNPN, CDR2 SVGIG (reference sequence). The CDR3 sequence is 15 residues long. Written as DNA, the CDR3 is TGTGCCTGGACCTCCGGGACAGGGGACCTGGGTGAGCAGTTCTTC. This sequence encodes CAWTSGTGDLGEQFF. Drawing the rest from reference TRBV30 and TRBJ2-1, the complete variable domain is SQTIHQWPATLVQPVGSPLSLECTVEGTSNPNLYWYRQAAGRGLQLLFYSVGIGQISSEVPQNLSASRPQDRQFILSSKKLLLSDSGFYLCAWTSGTGDLGEQFFGPGTRLTVL.

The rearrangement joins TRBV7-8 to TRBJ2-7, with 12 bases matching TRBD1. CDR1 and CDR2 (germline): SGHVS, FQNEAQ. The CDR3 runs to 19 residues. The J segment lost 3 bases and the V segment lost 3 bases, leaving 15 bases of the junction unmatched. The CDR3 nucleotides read TGTGCCAGCAGCTTCAGGGGGGACAGGGGGCCACTAGCGGGCTACGAGCAGTACTTC. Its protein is CASSFRGDRGPLAGYEQYF.

Here the CDR3 DNA reads TGCGCCAGCAGCTTCCGACTGGTCGGGTACGGTACAGATACGCAGTATTTT. This translates into CASSFRLVGYGTDTQYF. The chain couples TRBV5-1 to TRBJ2-3; D unclear. The germline CDR1 and CDR2 sequences are SGHRS and YFSETQ. V lost 2 bases and J lost 3, with 19 bases in between. CDR3 length: 17 residues.

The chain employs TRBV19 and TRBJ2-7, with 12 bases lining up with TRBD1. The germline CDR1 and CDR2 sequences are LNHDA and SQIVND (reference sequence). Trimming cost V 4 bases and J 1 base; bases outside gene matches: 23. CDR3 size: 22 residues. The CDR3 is CASSTNLGTGGFGSGVSYEQYF. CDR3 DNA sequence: TGTGCCAGTAGTACGAATCTTGGGACAGGGGGCTTTGGCAGCGGGGTATCCTACGAGCAGTACTTC.

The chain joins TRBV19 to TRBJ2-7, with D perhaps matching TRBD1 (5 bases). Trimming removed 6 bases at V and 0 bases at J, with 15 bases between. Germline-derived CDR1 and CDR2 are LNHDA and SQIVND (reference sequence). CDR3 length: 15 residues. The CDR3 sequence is CASSAIDSFSYEQYF. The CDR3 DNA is TGTGCCAGTAGCGCCATTGACAGCTTCTCCTACGAGCAGTACTTC.

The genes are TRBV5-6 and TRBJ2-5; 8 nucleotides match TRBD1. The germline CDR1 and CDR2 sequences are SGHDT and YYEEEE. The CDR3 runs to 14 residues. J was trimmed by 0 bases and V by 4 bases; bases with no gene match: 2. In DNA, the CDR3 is TGTGCCAGCAGCCCGGGACAGGACCAAGAGACCCAGTACTTC. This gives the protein CASSPGQDQETQYF.

The CDR3 DNA is TGTGCCAGCAGCCTCCGGGACCCTCCTACCTATGGCTACACCTTC. It yields the protein CASSLRDPPTYGYTF. The chain links TRBV13 to TRBJ1-2; D possibly corresponds to TRBD1 (5 bases). CDR3 size: 15 residues. Germline CDR1 PRHDT, CDR2 FYEKMQ (reference sequence). V was pared by 5 bases and J by 4 bases, with 17 bases between.

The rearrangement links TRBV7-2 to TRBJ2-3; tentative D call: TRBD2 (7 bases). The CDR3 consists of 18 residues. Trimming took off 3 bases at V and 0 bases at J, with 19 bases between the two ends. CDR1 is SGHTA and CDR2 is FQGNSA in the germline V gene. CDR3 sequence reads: CASSLNAGAYASTDTQYF. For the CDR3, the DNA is TGTGCCAGCAGCTTGAACGCGGGGGCCTACGCTAGCACAGATACGCAGTATTTT.

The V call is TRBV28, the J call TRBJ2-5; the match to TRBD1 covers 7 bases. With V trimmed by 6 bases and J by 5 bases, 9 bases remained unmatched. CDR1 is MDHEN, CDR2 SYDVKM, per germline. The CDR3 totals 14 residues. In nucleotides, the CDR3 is TGTGCCAGCAGACTTGGACAGGTCGGCGAGACCCAGTACTTC. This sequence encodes CASRLGQVGETQYF.

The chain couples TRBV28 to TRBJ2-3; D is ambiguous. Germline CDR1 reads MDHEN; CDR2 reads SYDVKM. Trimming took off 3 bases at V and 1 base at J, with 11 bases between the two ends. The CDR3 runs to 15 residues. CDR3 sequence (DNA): TGTGCCAGCAGTTTGAGGTATTGGGGCACAGATACGCAGTATTTT. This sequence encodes CASSLRYWGTDTQYF.

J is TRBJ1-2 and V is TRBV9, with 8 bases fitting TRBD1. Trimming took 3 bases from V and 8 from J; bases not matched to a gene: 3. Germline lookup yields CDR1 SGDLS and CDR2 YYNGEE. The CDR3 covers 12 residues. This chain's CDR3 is CASSGGTGGYTF. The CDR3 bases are TGTGCCAGCAGCGGGGGGACAGGCGGCTACACCTTC. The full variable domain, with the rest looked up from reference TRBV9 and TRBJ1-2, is DSGVTQTPKHLITATGQRVTLRCSPRSGDLSVYWYQQSLDQGLQFLIQYYNGEERAKGNILERFSAQQFPDLHSELNLSSLELGDSALYFCASSGGTGGYTFGSGTRLTVV.

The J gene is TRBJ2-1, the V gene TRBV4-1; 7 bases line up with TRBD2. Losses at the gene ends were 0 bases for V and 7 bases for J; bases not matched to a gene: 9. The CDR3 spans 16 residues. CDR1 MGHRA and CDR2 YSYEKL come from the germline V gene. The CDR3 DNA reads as TGCGCCAGCAGCCAAGATCCTAGCGGTTGGGGGAATGAGCAGTTCTTC. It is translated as CASSQDPSGWGNEQFF.

CDR3 coding DNA: TGTGCCAGCAGCCGGGGACAAGCTAGCTCCTACAATGAGCAGTTCTTC. It is translated as CASSRGQASSYNEQFF. V is TRBV14 and J is TRBJ2-1; a weak D match, TRBD1 (6 bases). CDR1 is SGHDN, CDR2 FVKESK, per germline. Between the trimmed V and J ends, which lost 4 bases and 0 bases, there was a span of 13 bases. The CDR3 is made up of 16 amino acids. The full variable domain, in which reference TRBV14 and TRBJ2-1 provide the parts outside the CDR3, is EAGVTQFPSHSVIEKGQTVTLRCDPISGHDNLYWYRRVMGKEIKFLLHFVKESKQDESGMPNNRFLAERTGGTYSTLKVQPAELEDSGVYFCASSRGQASSYNEQFFGPGTRLTVL.